This T cell receptor (beta chain) was identified during a study of blood T cell repertoires in COVID-19. At the level of the study: Material from acute and convalescent COVID-19 was sourced from the United States, Italy and Spain. T cells, B-cell-depleted T cells, or PBMCs supplied cDNA or gDNA.

V gave up 5 bases and J gave up 4 bases, with 12 bases separating them. Germline V CDR1 and CDR2: SGDLS, YYNGEE. CDR3 length equals 14 residues. In the study's own analysis: Using reference gene primer amplification, nucleated cell counts were estimated. Measured with immunoSEQ multiplex PCR; TCRdb has only the in-frame clones, and not every one. V, J and clone size were drawn from that table, and D and trimming were deduced from the DNA. The sample yields some 150,000 clones, about 82% seen once. This TCR was recovered from a woman aged 55-70 years with acute or convalescent COVID-19. Sequences were obtained from peripheral blood. The chain joins TRBV9 to TRBJ2-2; D possibly corresponds to TRBD1 (6 bases). The CDR3 loop is CASRRQEVTGELFF. In DNA form, the CDR3 reads TGTGCCAGCAGACGACAGGAAGTCACCGGGGAGCTGTTTTTT.